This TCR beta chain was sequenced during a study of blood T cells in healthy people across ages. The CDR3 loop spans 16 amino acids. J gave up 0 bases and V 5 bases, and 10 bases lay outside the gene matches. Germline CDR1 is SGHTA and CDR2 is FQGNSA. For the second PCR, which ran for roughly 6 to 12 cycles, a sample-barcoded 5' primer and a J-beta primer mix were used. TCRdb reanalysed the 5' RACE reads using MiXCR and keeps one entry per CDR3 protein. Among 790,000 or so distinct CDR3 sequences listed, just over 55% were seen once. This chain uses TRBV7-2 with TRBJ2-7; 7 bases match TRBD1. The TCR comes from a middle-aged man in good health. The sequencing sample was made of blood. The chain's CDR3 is CASSATGTVSSYEQYF. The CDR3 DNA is TGTGCCAGCAGCGCCACCGGGACAGTATCCTCCTACGAGCAGTACTTC.